The 17 T cell receptor beta chains below were found in one sample sequenced in a study of shared clonotypes between healthy human individuals. Sequenced by immunoSEQ multiplex PCR; TCRdb stores in-frame clones only, minus some. Of 2 million to 2.5 million clones detected, 90% to 95% appear once; the ten largest clones hold under 0.45%. The specimen was naive CD4+ T cells from PBMCs. Specified subset: CD45RA+ positively selected. Source of these receptors: a man younger than 30 in good health. Some clones in this sample may be carry-over from other donors' samples.

The chain employs TRBV10-3 and TRBJ2-2; D remains unclear. Germline CDR1 and CDR2: ENHRY and SYGVKD. V shed 3 bases and J shed 3 bases, with 5 bases lying between them. This CDR3 region has 13 residues. The CDR3 sequence: CAISEGYTGELFF. CDR3 nucleotides: TGTGCCATCAGTGAAGGGTACACCGGGGAGCTGTTTTTT.

The chain recombines TRBV28 with TRBJ1-1; D is unresolved. Trimming stripped 5 bases from V and 1 base from J, with 14 bases between. The germline V gene encodes CDR1 MDHEN and CDR2 SYDVKM. There are 15 residues in the CDR3. CDR3 in DNA: TGTGCCAGCAGTCAAGGACCTCCCGGGAACACTGAAGCTTTCTTT. This translates into CASSQGPPGNTEAFF.

This chain uses TRBV4-2 with TRBJ1-3, with D unresolved. This CDR3 has 15 residues. Looked up from germline, CDR1 is LGHNA and CDR2 is YNFKEQ. The V gene lost 0 bases and the J gene lost 3 bases, with 9 bases spanning the gap. DNA of the CDR3: TGTGCCAGCAGCCAAGAGGAGAGAGATGGAAACACCATATATTTT. Protein sequence: CASSQEERDGNTIYF.

The CDR3 DNA is TGTGCCACCAGCGGGGGAGGGCGGTGGAACTATGGCTACACCTTC. Encoded protein: CATSGGGRWNYGYTF. V gene TRBV15 combines with J gene TRBJ1-2, with a weak D call TRBD1 (5 bases). Germline V gene sequence: CDR1 LNHNV, CDR2 YYDKDF (reference sequence). V was clipped by 5 bases and J by 2 bases, with 15 bases between them. This CDR3 has 15 residues. Supplemented by reference TRBV15 and TRBJ1-2, the full variable domain reads DAMVIQNPRYQVTQFGKPVTLSCSQTLNHNVMYWYQQKSSQAPKLLFHYYDKDFNNEADTPDNFQSRRPNTSFCFLDIRSPGLGDTAMYLCATSGGGRWNYGYTFGSGTRLTVV.

This clone was seen once. The gene calls are TRBV19 and TRBJ2-3; D is perhaps TRBD1 or TRBD2 (5 bases each). Germline loops: CDR1 LNHDA, CDR2 SQIVND (reference sequence). The CDR3 sequence is 14 residues long. Trimming cost V 5 bases and J 6 bases, with 15 bases left between them. The DNA of the CDR3 is TGTGCCAGTAGTGATAGGGGACCTTGGGATACGCAGTATTTT. It is translated as CASSDRGPWDTQYF.

A note on this clone: This sample includes further DNA sequences coding for the same CDR3. The chain uses TRBV28 and TRBJ1-1, with D tentatively TRBD1 (6 bases). Trimming shortened V by 7 bases and J by 5 bases, and 11 bases separated the two germline ends. The CDR3 has 12 residues. Germline V gene sequence: CDR1 MDHEN, CDR2 SYDVKM. Here the CDR3 DNA reads TGTGCCAGCACAAAAGGGGGGACTGAAGCTTTCTTT. It is translated as CASTKGGTEAFF.

The chain is built from TRBV5-4 and TRBJ2-1; 10 bases line up with TRBD2. The CDR3 spans 14 residues. CDR1 SGHNT and CDR2 YYREEE come from the germline V gene (reference sequence). V gave up 4 bases and J gave up 6 bases; unmatched junction bases: 4. CDR3 nucleotides: TGTGCCAGCAGCACGAGGACTAGCGGCAATGAGCAGTTCTTC. Protein sequence: CASSTRTSGNEQFF. Looking up the rest from reference TRBV5-4 and TRBJ2-1 gives the full variable domain: ETGVTQSPTHLIKTRGQQVTLRCSSQSGHNTVSWYQQALGQGPQFIFQYYREEENGRGNFPPRFSGLQFPNYSSELNVNALELDDSALYLCASSTRTSGNEQFFGPGTRLTVL.

The chain recombines TRBV7-2 with TRBJ2-1, with 8 nucleotides matching TRBD2. The CDR3 length is 14 residues. Germline V lookup: CDR1 SGHTA, CDR2 FQGNSA. V lost 5 bases to trimming and J lost 6 bases; unmatched junction nucleotides: 6. The CDR3 protein is CASSGSGSGNEQFF. The CDR3 nucleotides read TGTGCCAGCAGCGGGAGCGGGAGCGGCAATGAGCAGTTCTTC.

This chain uses TRBV4-2 with TRBJ2-1, with 8 bases that match TRBD2. This CDR3 contains 15 residues. With V trimmed by 3 bases and J by 6 bases, 7 bases remained unmatched. Per germline, CDR1 LGHNA and CDR2 YNFKEQ. The CDR3 here is CASSQVAGNPNEQFF. The CDR3 DNA sequence: TGTGCCAGCAGCCAGGTAGCGGGAAACCCCAATGAGCAGTTCTTC.

The chain employs TRBV5-5 and TRBJ2-2; D ambiguous. Trimming stripped 0 bases from V and 4 bases from J, with 4 bases between. Germline V gene sequence: CDR1 SGHKS, CDR2 YYEKEE (reference sequence). This CDR3 has 13 amino acids. DNA of the CDR3: TGTGCCAGCAGCTTGGCGGTCACCGGGGAGCTGTTTTTT. Residues: CASSLAVTGELFF.

The chain couples TRBV7-8 to TRBJ2-7; no clear D. This CDR3 has 13 amino acids. V dropped 4 bases and J dropped 7 bases, with 14 bases sitting between them. Per the germline V gene, CDR1 is SGHVS and CDR2 is FQNEAQ. CDR3 region: CASSWGPRGEQYF. CDR3 nucleotides: TGTGCCAGCAGCTGGGGTCCCCGAGGTGAGCAGTACTTC.

Notes on this clone: This clone may be a read error of a much larger clone one base away. This same CDR3 is encoded by further DNA sequences in the sample. J is TRBJ2-3 and V is TRBV7-3, with D unclear. V was clipped by 3 bases and J by 3 bases, with 4 bases between them. In germline, CDR1 is SGHTA, CDR2 FQGTGA. This CDR3 has 12 amino acids. For the CDR3, the DNA is TGTGCCAGCAGCTTCGGGACAGATACGCAGTATTTT. This sequence encodes CASSFGTDTQYF. The full variable domain, with the rest looked up from reference TRBV7-3 and TRBJ2-3, is GAGVSQTPSNKVTEKGKYVELRCDPISGHTALYWYRQSLGQGPEFLIYFQGTGAADDSGLPNDRFFAVRPEGSVSTLKIQRTERGDSAVYLCASSFGTDTQYFGPGTRLTVL.

The V gene is TRBV2, the J gene TRBJ1-4, with a weak D call TRBD1 (5 bases). Per the germline V gene, CDR1 is SNHLY and CDR2 is FYNNEI. The CDR3 contains 15 residues. The V end lost 0 bases, the J end lost 0 bases, and 5 bases lay between the germline ends. The CDR3 here is CASSEAGPTNEKLFF. CDR3 sequence (DNA): TGTGCCAGCAGTGAAGCGGGACCAACTAATGAAAAACTGTTTTTT.

This clone was recorded a few times. The chain links TRBV29-1 to TRBJ1-4; no clear D. Per the germline V gene, CDR1 is SQVTM and CDR2 is ANQGSEA. This CDR3 contains 12 residues. V lost 4 bases and J lost 8, with 11 bases in between. The CDR3 loop reads CSVVTFREKLFF. CDR3 bases: TGCAGCGTTGTGACATTCCGGGAAAAACTGTTTTTT.

The rearrangement uses TRBV7-3 and TRBJ2-5, with 8 bases that match TRBD2. The ends lost 5 bases at V and 2 bases at J; junction bases unmatched: 7. This CDR3 is 15 amino acids long. Per the germline V gene, CDR1 is SGHTA and CDR2 is FQGTGA. This CDR3 is CASSQLAGLQETQYF. The CDR3 nucleotides read TGTGCCAGCAGCCAATTAGCGGGGTTGCAAGAGACCCAGTACTTC.

V gene TRBV12-5 combines with J gene TRBJ2-7; D is possibly TRBD2 (6 bases). Germline V lookup: CDR1 LGHNT, CDR2 FRNRAP. This CDR3 is built from 14 residues. Between the trimmed V and J ends, which lost 7 bases and 4 bases, there was a span of 17 bases. This CDR3 reads CASATAGPQYEQYF. The CDR3 bases are TGTGCTAGTGCTACTGCGGGACCCCAATACGAGCAGTACTTC.

This chain connects TRBV6-6 to TRBJ1-5; no firm D call. V was pared by 5 bases and J by 2 bases, with 10 bases between. Per the germline V gene, CDR1 is MNHNY and CDR2 is SVGAGI (reference sequence). The CDR3 extends over 14 amino acids. The CDR3 nucleotides are TGTGCCAGCAGTACACATCACGGCAATCAGCCCCAGCATTTT. As protein: CASSTHHGNQPQHF.